A single sample gave rise to the 27 T cell receptor beta chains below, sequenced in a study of T cell clusters in autoimmune cytopenias. Multiplex touch-down PCR amplified TRB using TRB-A and TRB-B pools in one tube. From the multiplex PCR reads, TCRdb lists one entry per CDR3 protein and no DNA. Recorded here are about 2,200 distinct CDR3 sequences; the top ten clones represent 40% to 65%. TRB amplification used approximately 250 ng of peripheral blood genomic DNA. The specimen sequenced was peripheral blood. All receptors derive from a human donor with an autoimmune cytopenia or autoimmune hepatitis (not recorded which).

Considering frequency, this clonotype is medium-sized. Here the CDR3 reads CASSTSRGRGDEQYF. V gene TRBV6-5 combines with J gene TRBJ2-7; TCRdb designates TRBD1, a call that cannot be tested without DNA. Germline V lookup: CDR1 MNHEY, CDR2 SVGAGI. The CDR3 consists of 15 residues.

V and J are TRBV14 and TRBJ1-2; the TRBD1 assignment by TCRdb is unverifiable without DNA. Germline assignment: CDR1 SGHDN and CDR2 FVKESK. CDR3 size: 16 residues. This CDR3 reads CASSFSGTGRGNGYTF.

This clonotype ranks as medium-sized in terms of frequency. V gene TRBV6-1 combines with J gene TRBJ1-5. Germline V gene data show CDR1 as MNHNS and CDR2 as SASEGT. This CDR3 spans 14 amino acids. The chain's CDR3 is CASSPTVQSEPQHF.

This clonotype is labeled medium-sized based on frequency. The chain combines TRBV15 with TRBJ2-1; TCRdb's D call, TRBD2, is unchecked because there is no DNA. CDR1 and CDR2 (germline): LNHNV, YYDKDF (reference sequence). The CDR3 runs to 16 residues. The CDR3 loop reads CATSRPGTSGRNEQFF.

Considering frequency, this clonotype is medium-sized. V and J are TRBV18 and TRBJ2-7; the TCRdb call, TRBD1, lacks DNA for checking. Germline CDR1 reads KGHSH; CDR2 reads LQKENI. The CDR3 covers 13 residues. CDR3 protein: CASSPGTKGEQYF.

This clonotype is called medium-sized based on its frequency. V usage is TRBV15 and J usage is TRBJ1-6. Germline loops: CDR1 LNHNV, CDR2 YYDKDF (reference sequence). The CDR3 extends over 14 amino acids. Here the CDR3 reads CATSRDLENSPLHF.

The genes are TRBV10-2 and TRBJ2-3. The germline V gene has CDR1 WSHSY and CDR2 SAAADI. The CDR3 length is 15 residues. The CDR3 sequence: CASSEVARFTDTQYF.

The chain has TRBV14 and TRBJ1-2; the D gene TCRdb calls, TRBD1, cannot be checked with no DNA. The CDR3 loop spans 14 amino acids. Germline CDR1 reads SGHDN; CDR2 reads FVKESK. The CDR3 is CASSPTGVAYGYTF.

This clonotype is deemed medium-sized (0.01 to 0.1%) by its frequency. J is TRBJ1-5 and V is TRBV18; TCRdb's D call of TRBD1 is untestable without DNA. The CDR3 covers 14 residues. Germline V gene data show CDR1 as KGHSH and CDR2 as LQKENI. The chain's CDR3 is CASSLAGGDQPQHF.

Considering frequency, this clonotype is medium-sized. The chain combines TRBV5-1 with TRBJ1-3; there is no DNA to check the TCRdb D call of TRBD1. This CDR3 region has 15 residues. CDR1 is SGHRS and CDR2 is YFSETQ in the germline V gene. CDR3 sequence: CASRRGTTSGNTIYF.

Frequency places this clonotype as medium-sized. The chain carries TRBV7-6 and TRBJ2-3; there is no DNA to check the TCRdb D call of TRBD1. Germline V CDR1 and CDR2: SGHVS, FNYEAQ. The CDR3 consists of 16 residues. The CDR3: CASSLRAPTSTDTQYF. Drawing the rest from reference TRBV7-6 and TRBJ2-3, the complete variable domain is GAGVSQSPRYKVTKRGQDVALRCDPISGHVSLYWYRQALGQGPEFLTYFNYEAQQDKSGLPNDRFSAERPEGSISTLTIQRTEQRDSAMYRCASSLRAPTSTDTQYFGPGTRLTVL.

This clonotype is identified as medium-sized from frequency. The J gene is TRBJ2-7, the V gene TRBV6-2 or TRBV6-3. Per the germline V gene, CDR1 is MNHEY and CDR2 is SVGEGT. CDR3 length equals 11 residues. The CDR3 sequence: CASSSAYEQYF.

The chain has TRBV12-3 or TRBV12-4 and TRBJ1-6; without DNA, the TCRdb call of TRBD1 cannot be checked. The CDR3 has 18 amino acids. This chain's CDR3 is CASSLATGGSSLASPLHF.

According to its frequency, this clonotype is medium-sized. The chain couples TRBV10-3 to TRBJ1-1; TCRdb's D call, TRBD1, is unchecked because there is no DNA. This CDR3 is 13 amino acids long. The germline CDR1 and CDR2 sequences are ENHRY and SYGVKD. CDR3 region: CAISEDSYTEAFF.

By frequency, this clonotype registers medium-sized. V is TRBV6-1 and J is TRBJ2-5; TCRdb reports TRBD2, a call that lacks DNA to check it against. The CDR3 sequence is 17 residues long. Germline V gene lookup returns CDR1 MNHNS and CDR2 SASEGT. The CDR3 reads CASSVIGAGGGQETQYF.

The chain employs TRBV18 and TRBJ1-1; TCRdb's D gene call, TRBD1, goes unchecked for lack of DNA. This CDR3 comprises 15 residues. From germline, CDR1 is KGHSH and CDR2 LQKENI. The CDR3 sequence is CASSPYRGRNTEAFF.

V gene TRBV7-9 combines with J gene TRBJ2-1; TCRdb proposes TRBD1, but this gene call is untestable without DNA. CDR3 size: 12 residues. CDR1 is SEHNR, CDR2 FQNEAQ, per germline (reference sequence). CDR3 amino acids: CARGRGGNEQFF.

By frequency, this clonotype registers medium-sized (0.01 to 0.1%). The chain uses TRBV7-9 and TRBJ1-3; the TRBD1 assignment by TCRdb is unverifiable without DNA. Germline V CDR1 and CDR2: SEHNR, FQNEAQ (reference sequence). The CDR3 is made up of 18 amino acids. The chain's CDR3 is CASSPNPGTGLPGNTIYF.

CDR3 region: CASTPFTSGYTDTQYF. V gene TRBV5-1 combines with J gene TRBJ2-3; no DNA is available, so the TRBD2 call from TCRdb remains unchecked. Germline-derived CDR1 and CDR2 are SGHRS and YFSETQ. The CDR3 runs 16 residues. The whole variable domain, remainder taken from reference TRBV5-1 and TRBJ2-3, is KAGVTQTPRYLIKTRGQQVTLSCSPISGHRSVSWYQQTPGQGLQFLFEYFSETQRNKGNFPGRFSGRQFSNSRSEMNVSTLELGDSALYLCASTPFTSGYTDTQYFGPGTRLTVL.

The chain has TRBV12-3 or TRBV12-4 and TRBJ2-3; TCRdb gives TRBD1 as the D gene, but with no DNA this cannot be confirmed. The CDR3 runs to 14 residues. This CDR3 is CASRLAGGGDTQYF.

This sequence joins TRBV27 and TRBJ2-7; TCRdb designates TRBD1, a call that cannot be tested without DNA. The V gene's germline CDR1 is MNHEY and CDR2 SMNVEV (reference sequence). The CDR3 spans 15 residues. This CDR3 is CASSPGELFPYEQYF.

This clonotype is medium-sized (0.01 to 0.1%) by frequency. The V gene is TRBV29-1, the J gene TRBJ2-1; TCRdb's D call of TRBD1 is untestable without DNA. Germline loops: CDR1 SQVTM, CDR2 ANQGSEA. This CDR3 is built from 15 residues. CDR3 residues: CSVGTTGVSWNEQFF.

Frequency places this clonotype as medium-sized. The rearrangement links TRBV5-1 to TRBJ2-7. The CDR3 is made up of 15 amino acids. CDR1 is SGHRS and CDR2 is YFSETQ in the germline V gene. CDR3 region: CASSLGQAATYEQYF.

V is TRBV7-9 and J is TRBJ1-3; checking the TCRdb D call of TRBD1 is not possible without DNA. The CDR3 is made up of 14 amino acids. The germline V gene encodes CDR1 SEHNR and CDR2 FQNEAQ (reference sequence). The CDR3 sequence is CASSRGAAGNTIYF.

The chain's CDR3 is CASSLSTVLNTEAFF. V usage is TRBV7-9 and J usage is TRBJ1-1. CDR1 is SEHNR, CDR2 FQNEAQ, per germline (reference sequence). This CDR3 comprises 15 residues. The whole variable domain, remainder taken from reference TRBV7-9 and TRBJ1-1, is DTGVSQNPRHKITKRGQNVTFRCDPISEHNRLYWYRQTLGQGPEFLTYFQNEAQLEKSRLLSDRFSAERPKGSFSTLEIQRTEQGDSAMYLCASSLSTVLNTEAFFGQGTRLTVV.

By frequency, this clonotype registers medium-sized. CDR3 protein: CSVFQGMNTEAFF. The chain links TRBV29-1 to TRBJ1-1; absent DNA, TCRdb's TRBD1 call cannot be checked. CDR1 SQVTM and CDR2 ANQGSEA come from the germline V gene. CDR3 length equals 13 residues.

The V gene is TRBV20-1, the J gene TRBJ1-6; the TCRdb D gene call, TRBD1, has no DNA to confirm it. Germline loops: CDR1 DFQATT, CDR2 SNEGSKA (reference sequence). The CDR3 has 17 amino acids. The CDR3 sequence is CSASPNQGARYNSPLHF.